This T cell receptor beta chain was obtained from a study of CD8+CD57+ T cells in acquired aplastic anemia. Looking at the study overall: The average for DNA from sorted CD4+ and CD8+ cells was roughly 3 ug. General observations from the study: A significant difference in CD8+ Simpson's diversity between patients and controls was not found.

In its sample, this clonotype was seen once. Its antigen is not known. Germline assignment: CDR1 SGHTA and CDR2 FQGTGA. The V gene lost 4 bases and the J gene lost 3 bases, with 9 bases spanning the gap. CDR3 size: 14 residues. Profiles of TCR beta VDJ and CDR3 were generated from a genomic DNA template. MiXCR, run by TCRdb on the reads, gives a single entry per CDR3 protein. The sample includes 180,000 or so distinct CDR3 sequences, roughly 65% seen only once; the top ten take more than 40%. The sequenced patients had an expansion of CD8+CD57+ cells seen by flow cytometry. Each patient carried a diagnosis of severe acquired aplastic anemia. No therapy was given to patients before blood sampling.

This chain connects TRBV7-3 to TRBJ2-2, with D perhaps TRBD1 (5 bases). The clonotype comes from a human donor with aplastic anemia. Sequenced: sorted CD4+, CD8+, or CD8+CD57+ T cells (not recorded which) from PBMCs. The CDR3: CASSSTGYTGELFF. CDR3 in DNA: TGTGCCAGCAGCTCTACAGGTTACACCGGGGAGCTGTTTTTT.